Included here is one TCR beta chain sequence, with context. The data originate from a study of control samples from healthy donors and cancer patients. Produced via immunoSEQ multiplex PCR; TCRdb's table is partial and in-frame only. There are around 95,000 clones in the sample; approximately 86% occur only once, and 19% lies in the top ten. CDR1 is SGHVS, CDR2 FNYEAQ, per germline. After removal of 5 bases from V and 0 bases from J, the junction contained 5 bases not matched to a gene. The CDR3 runs to 15 residues. The gene calls are TRBV7-6 and TRBJ1-1, with 8 bases lining up with TRBD1. This receptor was taken from a young man in good health. Sequenced material: blood. CDR3 in amino acids: CASSGWTGLNTEAFF. CDR3 sequence (DNA): TGTGCCAGCAGCGGGTGGACAGGGCTGAACACTGAAGCTTTCTTT.